Below are 3 T cell receptor beta chains sequenced from a single sample in a study of blood T cell repertoires in COVID-19. The assay was immunoSEQ multiplex PCR, and TCRdb's table has in-frame clones only and misses some. Here the sample spans about 290,000 clones, 70% to 90% being singletons. Sequences were obtained from peripheral blood. Receptors were obtained from a woman in her twenties or thirties with active or convalescent COVID-19.

This chain uses TRBV3-1 (or the pseudogene TRBV3-2) with TRBJ1-1, with 7 bases lining up with TRBD1. Germline V CDR1 and CDR2: LGHDT, YNNKEL (reference sequence). The CDR3 covers 16 residues. The V segment lost 5 bases and the J segment 3 bases; nucleotides outside the gene matches: 12. The CDR3 protein is CASSSWTGKADTEAFF. The CDR3 DNA is TGTGCCAGCAGCTCTTGGACAGGTAAAGCGGACACTGAAGCTTTCTTT.

This sequence joins TRBV28 and TRBJ1-1, with D hard to call. CDR1 is MDHEN, CDR2 SYDVKM, per germline. The V end lost 2 bases, the J end lost 8 bases, and 6 bases lay between the germline ends. This CDR3 has 11 residues. Here the CDR3 reads CASSLNREAFF. The DNA of the CDR3 is TGTGCCAGCAGTTTAAATAGAGAAGCTTTCTTT.

The rearrangement uses TRBV2 and TRBJ1-2; D possibly corresponds to TRBD1 (6 bases). Germline lookup yields CDR1 SNHLY and CDR2 FYNNEI. The CDR3 runs 14 residues. Trimming took off 6 bases at V and 2 bases at J, with 13 bases between the two ends. CDR3 nucleotides: TGTGCCAGCAGAACCTACACAGGGAACTATGGCTACACCTTC. Amino acid sequence: CASRTYTGNYGYTF.